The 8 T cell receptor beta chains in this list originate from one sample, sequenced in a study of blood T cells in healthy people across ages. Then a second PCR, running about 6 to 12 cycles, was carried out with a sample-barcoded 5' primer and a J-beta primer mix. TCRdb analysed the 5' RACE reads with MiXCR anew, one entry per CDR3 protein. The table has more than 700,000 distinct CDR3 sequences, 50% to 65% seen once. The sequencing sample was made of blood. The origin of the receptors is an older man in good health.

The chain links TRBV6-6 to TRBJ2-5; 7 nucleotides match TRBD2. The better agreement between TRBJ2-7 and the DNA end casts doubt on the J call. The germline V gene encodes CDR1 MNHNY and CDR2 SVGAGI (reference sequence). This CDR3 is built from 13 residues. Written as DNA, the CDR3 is TGTGCCACAACCGGGACTAACAATTACGAGCAGTACTTC. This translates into CATTGTNNYEQYF.

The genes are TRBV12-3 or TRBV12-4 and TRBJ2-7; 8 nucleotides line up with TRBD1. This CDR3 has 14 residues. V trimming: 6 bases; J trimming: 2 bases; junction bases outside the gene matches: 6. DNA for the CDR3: TGTGCCAGCAGCCGGGGACAGGTAGCCTACGAGCAGTACTTC. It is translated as CASSRGQVAYEQYF.

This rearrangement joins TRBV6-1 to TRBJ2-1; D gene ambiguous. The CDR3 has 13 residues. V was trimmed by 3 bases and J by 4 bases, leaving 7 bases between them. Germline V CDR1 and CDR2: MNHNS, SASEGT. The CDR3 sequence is CASSDWSYNEQFF. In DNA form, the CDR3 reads TGTGCCAGCAGTGATTGGTCGTACAATGAGCAGTTCTTC.

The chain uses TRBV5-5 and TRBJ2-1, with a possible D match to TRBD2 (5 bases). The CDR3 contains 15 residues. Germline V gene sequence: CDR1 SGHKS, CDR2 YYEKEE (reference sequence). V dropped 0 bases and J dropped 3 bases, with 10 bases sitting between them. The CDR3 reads CASSLDGVIYNEQFF. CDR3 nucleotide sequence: TGTGCCAGCAGCTTGGACGGGGTAATCTACAATGAGCAGTTCTTC.

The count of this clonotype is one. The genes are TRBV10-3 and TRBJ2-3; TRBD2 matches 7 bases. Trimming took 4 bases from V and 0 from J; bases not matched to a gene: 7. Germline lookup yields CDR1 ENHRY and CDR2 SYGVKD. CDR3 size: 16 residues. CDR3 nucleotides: TGTGCCATCAGTGGCGGCGGGAGCAGGAGCACAGATACGCAGTATTTT. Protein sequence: CAISGGGSRSTDTQYF.

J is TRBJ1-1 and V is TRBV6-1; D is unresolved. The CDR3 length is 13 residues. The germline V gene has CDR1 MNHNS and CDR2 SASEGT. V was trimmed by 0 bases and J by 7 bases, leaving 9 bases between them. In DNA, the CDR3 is TGTGCCAGCAGTGAAGCGGCCCTCGGTGAAGCTTTCTTT. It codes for CASSEAALGEAFF.

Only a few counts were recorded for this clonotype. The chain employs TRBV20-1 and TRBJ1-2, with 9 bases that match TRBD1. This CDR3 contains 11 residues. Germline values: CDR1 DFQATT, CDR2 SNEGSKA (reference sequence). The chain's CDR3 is CSLDRGEGYTF. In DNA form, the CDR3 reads TGCAGCTTGGACAGGGGCGAGGGCTACACCTTC.

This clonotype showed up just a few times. In DNA form, the CDR3 reads TGCGCCAGCAGCTTGCCTAACTACGAGCAGTACTTC. Translated, it gives CASSLPNYEQYF. The V gene is TRBV5-1, the J gene TRBJ2-7; D unresolved. The V gene lost 1 base and the J gene lost 3 bases, with 5 bases spanning the gap. Germline V gene lookup returns CDR1 SGHRS and CDR2 YFSETQ. The CDR3 spans 12 residues.